This T cell receptor (beta chain) is from a study of beta chain features in type 1 diabetes. Study-level findings and limits: Possible PCR preference for shorter templates applied equally to patients and controls. Within patients, naive, central memory and Treg TCRB repertoires seemed more similar than within healthy donors.

This clone was observed a handful of times. What it recognizes is unknown. TCRB transcripts that were expressed got sequenced, as all of the isolated RNA had been reverse transcribed. Profiling relied on immunoSEQ multiplex PCR, and the TCRdb table lists in-frame clones only, not all of them. The table records hundreds of thousands of clones, about 12% of them present only once. The sample was naive CD4+ T cells from blood. This TCR came from a man between 18 and 35 years old in good health.

Here the CDR3 DNA reads TGCGCCAGCACGGGACAAGAGACCCAGTACTTC. It encodes CASTGQETQYF. The rearrangement uses TRBV5-1 and TRBJ2-5; D is possibly TRBD2 (5 bases). Between the trimmed V and J ends, which lost 6 bases and 2 bases, there was a span of 5 bases. CDR1 and CDR2 from the germline V gene are SGHRS and YFSETQ. The CDR3 covers 11 residues.